The 21 T cell receptor beta chains given below trace back to one sample, sequenced in a study of CD4+ T cells in melanoma. The protocol was immunoSEQ multiplex PCR, while the TCRdb copy is restricted to in-frame clones and leaves out a portion. The sample carries 10,000 or so clones, approximately 68% recorded once. Material for sequencing was cells from a culture (not recorded whether cultured in vitro). These receptors originate from a human donor with melanoma.

V gene TRBV2 combines with J gene TRBJ1-2; TRBD1 agrees at 8 bases. The CDR3 covers 13 residues. Germline V gives CDR1 SNHLY, CDR2 FYNNEI. With 8 bases clipped from V and 2 bases from J, the junction kept 4 bases outside the gene matches. DNA of the CDR3: TGTGCCAGCGAGGGACAGGCAAACTATGGCTACACCTTC. It codes for CASEGQANYGYTF.

The chain uses TRBV19 and TRBJ1-3; D gene ambiguous. The CDR3 consists of 14 residues. Germline V gene data show CDR1 as LNHDA and CDR2 as SQIVND (reference sequence). V shed 4 bases and J shed 0 bases, with 7 bases lying between them. The CDR3 reads CASSTASSGNTIYF. CDR3 DNA sequence: TGTGCCAGTAGTACAGCCTCCTCTGGAAACACCATATATTTT.

The chain links TRBV4-1 to TRBJ2-5; D is uncertain. Per germline, CDR1 MGHRA and CDR2 YSYEKL. The CDR3 totals 14 residues. Trimming shortened V by 2 bases and J by 3 bases, and 10 bases separated the two germline ends. The CDR3 coding sequence is TGCGCCAGCAGCCAACCGAGCCAGAAAGAGACCCAGTACTTC. It yields the protein CASSQPSQKETQYF.

Only a few counts were recorded for this clone. V usage is TRBV5-1 and J usage is TRBJ2-1, with D perhaps matching TRBD1 or TRBD2 (5 bases each). The CDR3 contains 14 residues. V shed 0 bases and J shed 6 bases, with 10 bases lying between them. Looked up from germline, CDR1 is SGHRS and CDR2 is YFSETQ. Here the CDR3 reads CASSLVGPINEQFF. The CDR3 DNA follows: TGCGCCAGCAGCTTGGTGGGACCGATCAATGAGCAGTTCTTC.

The V call is TRBV15, the J call TRBJ2-2; D remains ambiguous. This CDR3 region has 14 residues. Germline loops: CDR1 LNHNV, CDR2 YYDKDF (reference sequence). V lost 0 bases to trimming and J lost 12 bases, with 14 bases between them. Written as DNA, the CDR3 is TGTGCCACCAGCAGAGATCGGGTCGGCGAGAAGCTGTTTTTT. This translates into CATSRDRVGEKLFF.

The CDR3 sequence is CASSFWKGGYGYTF. The CDR3 region has the DNA TGTGCCAGCAGTTTCTGGAAGGGAGGATATGGCTACACCTTC. The chain joins TRBV27 to TRBJ1-2; D is unclear. Per germline, CDR1 MNHEY and CDR2 SMNVEV (reference sequence). With 3 bases removed from V and 5 bases from J, the gap between germline ends came to 13 bases. The length of the CDR3 is 14 residues.

This clone came up a few times. V gene TRBV29-1 combines with J gene TRBJ1-2; D possibly corresponds to TRBD1 (5 bases). The CDR3 has 13 amino acids. The germline V and J ends were trimmed by 0 bases and 8 bases, with 13 bases remaining between them. Germline lookup yields CDR1 SQVTM and CDR2 ANQGSEA. The CDR3 sequence: CSVEDVGRGGYTF. In DNA form, the CDR3 reads TGCAGCGTTGAAGATGTGGGGCGGGGAGGCTACACCTTC.

The sample holds one count of this clone. This chain connects TRBV18 to TRBJ1-2, with 7 bases lining up with TRBD1. Per germline, CDR1 KGHSH and CDR2 LQKENI. The ends lost 5 bases at V and 6 bases at J; junction bases unmatched: 15. There are 16 residues in the CDR3. The CDR3 sequence: CASSSQNTGVPHGYTF. CDR3 coding DNA: TGTGCCAGCTCATCACAGAACACAGGGGTACCACATGGCTACACCTTC.

The rearrangement joins TRBV4-1 to TRBJ2-3; 14 nucleotides match TRBD2. V was clipped by 4 bases and J by 6 bases; unmatched bases: 6. Germline V lookup: CDR1 MGHRA, CDR2 YSYEKL. This CDR3 is 16 amino acids long. The CDR3 DNA reads as TGCGCCAGCAGCCCGCGGACTAGCGGGGGGTTGGATACGCAGTATTTT. Encoded protein: CASSPRTSGGLDTQYF.

This clone was seen once. This chain connects TRBV7-2 to TRBJ1-2; TRBD1 is a possible D gene (6 bases). The CDR3 is made up of 13 amino acids. Per germline, CDR1 SGHTA and CDR2 FQGNSA. V was trimmed by 4 bases and J by 13 bases, leaving 19 bases between them. DNA of the CDR3: TGTGCCAGCAGCTCTACGTGGGGGGCGGCGTTCACCTTC. This translates into CASSSTWGAAFTF.

This clone occurred a few times. The chain has TRBV4-1 and TRBJ1-5; the D is unclear. Looked up from germline, CDR1 is MGHRA and CDR2 is YSYEKL. Deletions cut 5 bases from V and 3 bases from J, with 11 bases between. The CDR3 covers 14 residues. CDR3 nucleotides: TGCGCCAGCAGCATCACAGTCTACAATCAGCCCCAGCATTTT. It codes for CASSITVYNQPQHF.

In DNA form, the CDR3 reads TGTGCCAGCAGCTTAGGCCCCAATTCACCCCTCCACTTT. Residues: CASSLGPNSPLHF. The chain carries TRBV11-2 and TRBJ1-6; D is ambiguous. The CDR3 extends over 13 amino acids. Germline V gives CDR1 SGHAT, CDR2 FQNNGV. Trimming shortened V by 1 base and J by 7 bases, and 5 bases separated the two germline ends. Supplemented by reference TRBV11-2 and TRBJ1-6, the full variable domain reads EAGVAQSPRYKIIEKRQSVAFWCNPISGHATLYWYQQILGQGPKLLIQFQNNGVVDDSQLPKDRFSAERLKGVDSTLKIQPAKLEDSAVYLCASSLGPNSPLHFGNGTRLTVT.

The CDR3 reads CASSLAPDRDETQYF. DNA for the CDR3: TGCGCCAGCAGCTTGGCACCAGACAGGGATGAGACCCAGTACTTC. The V and J genes are TRBV5-1 and TRBJ2-5, with 7 bases aligning to TRBD1. The CDR3 covers 15 residues. CDR1 is SGHRS and CDR2 is YFSETQ in the germline V gene. J was trimmed by 5 bases and V by 0 bases; bases with no gene match: 7.

This clone was detected a few times. The rearrangement links TRBV5-1 to TRBJ1-2; D is unclear. Germline-derived CDR1 and CDR2 are SGHRS and YFSETQ. The V end was cut by 3 bases, the J end by 3 bases, with 12 bases between. The CDR3 contains 14 residues. CDR3 nucleotides: TGCGCCAGCAGCTCTGGCGAGGGCTACTATGGCTACACCTTC. This translates into CASSSGEGYYGYTF.

This CDR3 is CASSLAPRGGGYTF. The DNA for the CDR3 is TGTGCCAGCAGTTTAGCCCCCCGGGGCGGTGGCTACACCTTC. J is TRBJ1-2 and V is TRBV27, with a possible D match to TRBD1 (5 bases). The length of the CDR3 is 14 residues. The germline V and J ends were trimmed by 2 bases and 7 bases, with 14 bases remaining between them. Looked up from germline, CDR1 is MNHEY and CDR2 is SMNVEV (reference sequence).

This chain connects TRBV5-1 to TRBJ2-1; 7 bases map to TRBD1. Looked up from germline, CDR1 is SGHRS and CDR2 is YFSETQ. The CDR3 has 16 residues. Trimming cost V 5 bases and J 6 bases; bases outside gene matches: 14. The CDR3 DNA sequence: TGCGCCAGCAGGCACCGACAGGGCTTAGGGTTCAATGAGCAGTTCTTC. It is translated as CASRHRQGLGFNEQFF. The complete variable domain, with remaining parts taken from reference TRBV5-1 and TRBJ2-1, reads KAGVTQTPRYLIKTRGQQVTLSCSPISGHRSVSWYQQTPGQGLQFLFEYFSETQRNKGNFPGRFSGRQFSNSRSEMNVSTLELGDSALYLCASRHRQGLGFNEQFFGPGTRLTVL.

This clone was counted once. This chain links TRBV5-1 with TRBJ2-1; D is possibly TRBD2 (7 bases). Trimming pared 6 bases from V and 6 bases from J, leaving 25 bases between. Germline V gives CDR1 SGHRS, CDR2 YFSETQ. The CDR3 loop spans 17 amino acids. The CDR3 here is CASNSGGGGATSNEQFF. The CDR3 bases are TGCGCCAGCAACAGTGGGGGGGGCGGCGCGACGAGCAATGAGCAGTTCTTC.

This clone appeared a few times. The chain is built from TRBV12-5 and TRBJ1-6; D is uncertain. V shed 1 base and J shed 16 bases, with 14 bases lying between them. Germline V lookup: CDR1 LGHNT, CDR2 FRNRAP. The CDR3 runs 13 residues. CDR3 sequence: CASGLEERSPLHF. CDR3 coding DNA: TGTGCTAGTGGTTTGGAAGAGAGGTCCCCACTCCACTTT.

This chain connects TRBV2 to TRBJ1-5; TRBD1 might be the D (5 bases). CDR1 and CDR2 (germline): SNHLY, FYNNEI. This CDR3 comprises 15 residues. V was pared by 5 bases and J by 0 bases, with 11 bases between. The CDR3 loop reads CASSRETVSNQPQHF. The CDR3, as DNA: TGTGCCAGCAGTCGCGAGACAGTTAGCAATCAGCCCCAGCATTTT.

This clone has only a few counts. V gene TRBV9 combines with J gene TRBJ1-2; no definite D call. Per germline, CDR1 SGDLS and CDR2 YYNGEE. The CDR3 spans 14 residues. Trimming cost V 0 bases and J 3 bases, with 9 bases left between them. This chain's CDR3 is CASSVALTDYGYTF. The CDR3 DNA reads TGTGCCAGCAGCGTAGCTTTGACGGACTATGGCTACACCTTC.

The V gene is TRBV18, the J gene TRBJ2-2; D is unclear. The CDR3 contains 14 residues. Germline loops: CDR1 KGHSH, CDR2 LQKENI. Trimming removed 0 bases at V and 6 bases at J, with 8 bases between. CDR3 coding DNA: TGTGCCAGCTCACCACCGACACGGGCCGGGGAGCTGTTTTTT. Amino acid sequence: CASSPPTRAGELFF.